Listed here are 22 T cell receptor beta chains from one sample, sequenced in a study of T cell changes during pregnancy in multiple sclerosis. Sequencing used immunoSEQ multiplex PCR; TCRdb keeps in-frame clones, though not all of them. The data contain 25,000 to 30,000 clones, approximately 92% of them singletons. Sequenced material: CD4+ T cells from peripheral blood mononuclear cells, taken in the second trimester of pregnancy. These TCRs come from a female donor with multiple sclerosis, enrolled in a pregnancy study.

V is TRBV19 and J is TRBJ2-1, with a possible D match to TRBD1 (5 bases). The length of the CDR3 is 14 residues. V gave up 10 bases and J gave up 7 bases, with 20 bases separating them. Germline V gives CDR1 LNHDA, CDR2 SQIVND (reference sequence). The CDR3 is CATSRSPRVNEQFF. The CDR3 region has the DNA TGTGCCACCTCTCGATCCCCCAGGGTGAATGAGCAGTTCTTC.

The chain joins TRBV5-4 to TRBJ2-3, with 14 bases matching TRBD2. Germline V gene sequence: CDR1 SGHNT, CDR2 YYREEE (reference sequence). V lost 4 bases, J lost 6 bases, and 4 bases stayed unmatched. CDR3 length equals 15 residues. CDR3 in DNA: TGTGCCAGCAGCCCCGGGACTAGCGGGGGCGATACGCAGTATTTT. Translation gives CASSPGTSGGDTQYF.

The chain has TRBV5-1 and TRBJ2-5, with 7 positions matching TRBD2. The CDR3 spans 15 residues. The germline V gene encodes CDR1 SGHRS and CDR2 YFSETQ. J gave up 5 bases and V 1 base, and 8 bases lay outside the gene matches. The CDR3 sequence: CASSLTSREEETQYF. The CDR3 nucleotides read TGCGCCAGCAGCTTGACGTCCCGGGAGGAGGAGACCCAGTACTTC.

The chain carries TRBV5-1 and TRBJ2-3; 11 bases line up with TRBD2. Germline CDR1 is SGHRS and CDR2 is YFSETQ. V lost 4 bases, J lost 5 bases, and 9 bases stayed unmatched. This CDR3 contains 16 residues. The CDR3 loop reads CASSLIAGGAVDTQYF. The CDR3 DNA sequence: TGCGCCAGCAGCCTTATAGCGGGGGGGGCAGTAGATACGCAGTATTTT.

The J gene is TRBJ2-7, the V gene TRBV10-3; the D gene is possibly TRBD1 (5 bases). Trimming cost V 2 bases and J 3 bases, with 14 bases left between them. The germline V gene encodes CDR1 ENHRY and CDR2 SYGVKD. The CDR3 covers 15 residues. This chain's CDR3 is CAISEVAQAYYEQYF. The CDR3 DNA sequence: TGTGCCATCAGTGAGGTGGCACAGGCCTACTACGAGCAGTACTTC.

The V gene is TRBV7-8, the J gene TRBJ2-2, with 10 bases aligning to TRBD2. The CDR3 covers 15 residues. After removal of 5 bases from V and 5 bases from J, the junction contained 5 bases not matched to a gene. Germline values: CDR1 SGHVS, CDR2 FQNEAQ. The CDR3 bases are TGTGCCAGCAGCAGAGCGGGGGGGAAGACCGGGGAGCTGTTTTTT. Translated: CASSRAGGKTGELFF.

The V and J genes are TRBV2 and TRBJ2-7; 8 bases are a match to TRBD1. Trimming cost V 6 bases and J 4 bases; bases outside gene matches: 11. The CDR3 has 15 amino acids. Germline lookup yields CDR1 SNHLY and CDR2 FYNNEI. The CDR3 loop reads CASSHRGMGPYEQYF. The CDR3 bases are TGTGCCAGCAGCCACAGGGGGATGGGACCATACGAGCAGTACTTC.

This chain connects TRBV10-3 to TRBJ1-1, with 7 bases matching TRBD1. V was clipped by 6 bases and J by 7 bases; unmatched bases: 8. This CDR3 is 13 amino acids long. Per germline, CDR1 ENHRY and CDR2 SYGVKD. CDR3 DNA sequence: TGTGCCATCAGGCTCGACAGGGACGGTGAAGCTTTCTTT. It codes for CAIRLDRDGEAFF.

This chain connects TRBV19 to TRBJ1-5, with a weak D call TRBD1 (6 bases). V was shortened by 4 bases and J by 2 bases, with 9 bases between the two germline ends. The CDR3 loop spans 14 amino acids. Germline V lookup: CDR1 LNHDA, CDR2 SQIVND (reference sequence). CDR3 bases: TGTGCCAGTAGTAAACAGGGAGGCAATCAGCCCCAGCATTTT. The encoded protein is CASSKQGGNQPQHF.

V is TRBV5-1 and J is TRBJ2-5; maybe TRBD2 (6 bases). The CDR3 extends over 13 amino acids. Germline V lookup: CDR1 SGHRS, CDR2 YFSETQ. Trimming cost V 5 bases and J 4 bases, with 12 bases left between them. The CDR3 DNA reads as TGCGCCAGCAGATTCGGGACTTTAGAGACCCAGTACTTC. It translates to CASRFGTLETQYF. Drawing the rest from reference TRBV5-1 and TRBJ2-5, the complete variable domain is KAGVTQTPRYLIKTRGQQVTLSCSPISGHRSVSWYQQTPGQGLQFLFEYFSETQRNKGNFPGRFSGRQFSNSRSEMNVSTLELGDSALYLCASRFGTLETQYFGPGTRLLVL.

The chain carries TRBV7-2 and TRBJ2-1; D is unresolved. Deletions cut 1 base from V and 0 bases from J, with 7 bases between. The CDR3 is 15 amino acids. Germline values: CDR1 SGHTA, CDR2 FQGNSA. In nucleotides, the CDR3 is TGTGCCAGCAGCTTAGATAGATTCTCCTACAATGAGCAGTTCTTC. It is translated as CASSLDRFSYNEQFF.

The V gene is TRBV9, the J gene TRBJ2-2, with 7 bases that match TRBD2. The CDR3 is 15 amino acids. Germline-derived CDR1 and CDR2 are SGDLS and YYNGEE. V was pared by 2 bases and J by 2 bases, with 3 bases of the junction left unmatched. The CDR3 sequence is CASSVRDYNTGELFF. The DNA for the CDR3 is TGTGCCAGCAGCGTGAGGGACTATAACACCGGGGAGCTGTTTTTT.

The gene calls are TRBV5-1 and TRBJ2-5; D may be TRBD1 (5 bases). The V gene's germline CDR1 is SGHRS and CDR2 YFSETQ. The V gene lost 0 bases and the J gene lost 4 bases, with 13 bases spanning the gap. This CDR3 has 15 amino acids. The CDR3 is CASSLAPDNGETQYF. The CDR3, as DNA: TGCGCCAGCAGCTTGGCCCCGGACAACGGAGAGACCCAGTACTTC. The entire variable domain, with the rest obtained from reference TRBV5-1 and TRBJ2-5, is as follows: KAGVTQTPRYLIKTRGQQVTLSCSPISGHRSVSWYQQTPGQGLQFLFEYFSETQRNKGNFPGRFSGRQFSNSRSEMNVSTLELGDSALYLCASSLAPDNGETQYFGPGTRLLVL.

V usage is TRBV29-1 and J usage is TRBJ1-2, with D perhaps matching TRBD1 (6 bases). The germline gives CDR1 SQVTM, CDR2 ANQGSEA. The CDR3 is 12 residues long. Between the trimmed V and J ends, which lost 7 bases and 2 bases, there was a span of 11 bases. The CDR3 sequence: CSGHRENYGYTF. The CDR3 DNA is TGCAGCGGTCACAGGGAAAACTATGGCTACACCTTC. Using reference TRBV29-1 and TRBJ1-2 for the parts outside the CDR3, the full variable domain is SAVISQKPSRDICQRGTSLTIQCQVDSQVTMMFWYRQQPGQSLTLIATANQGSEATYESGFVIDKFPISRPNLTFSTLTVSNMSPEDSSIYLCSGHRENYGYTFGSGTRLTVV.

This rearrangement joins TRBV15 to TRBJ1-3, with D hard to call. Germline CDR1 LNHNV, CDR2 YYDKDF (reference sequence). V gave up 5 bases and J gave up 2 bases, with 13 bases separating them. This CDR3 is 15 amino acids long. Written as DNA, the CDR3 is TGTGCCACCAGCCGAACCGCGAGCACTGGAAACACCATATATTTT. This gives the protein CATSRTASTGNTIYF.

As DNA, the CDR3 is TGCGCCAGCAGCCAGCCAGCACAGTTGGGCGGGGCCAACGTCCTGACTTTC. This translates into CASSQPAQLGGANVLTF. The gene calls are TRBV4-1 and TRBJ2-6; no definite D call. The CDR3 contains 17 residues. The germline CDR1 and CDR2 sequences are MGHRA and YSYEKL. V was pared by 3 bases and J by 4 bases, with 16 bases between.

The chain recombines TRBV27 with TRBJ1-5; 9 bases line up with TRBD1. The CDR3 has 15 residues. Trimming took 1 base from V and 4 from J; bases not matched to a gene: 2. From germline, CDR1 is MNHEY and CDR2 SMNVEV (reference sequence). The CDR3 loop reads CASSLYGTGNQPQHF. CDR3 sequence (DNA): TGTGCCAGCAGTTTATATGGGACAGGGAATCAGCCCCAGCATTTT.

The V gene is TRBV4-3, the J gene TRBJ1-3; D gene ambiguous. V lost 0 bases and J lost 2, with 11 bases in between. Germline loops: CDR1 LGHNA, CDR2 YSLEER. The CDR3 has 16 amino acids. The CDR3 sequence: CASSQDPRGTGNTIYF. The DNA for the CDR3 is TGCGCCAGCAGCCAAGATCCCCGGGGAACTGGAAACACCATATATTTT.

This clone was seen just once. The chain links TRBV15 to TRBJ1-4, with TRBD1 identical over 7 bases. With 7 bases clipped from V and 6 bases from J, the junction kept 11 bases outside the gene matches. The germline V gene encodes CDR1 LNHNV and CDR2 YYDKDF (reference sequence). This CDR3 region has 15 residues. CDR3 sequence reads: CATITNRDSYEKLFF. As DNA, the CDR3 is TGTGCCACCATCACAAACCGGGACAGCTATGAAAAACTGTTTTTT.

The J gene is TRBJ1-1, the V gene TRBV9; D gene unclear. Trimming removed 0 bases at V and 0 bases at J, with 6 bases between. The CDR3 covers 14 residues. The V gene's germline CDR1 is SGDLS and CDR2 YYNGEE. The CDR3 DNA sequence: TGTGCCAGCAGCGTAGTAGCCATGAACACTGAAGCTTTCTTT. This sequence encodes CASSVVAMNTEAFF.

The chain carries TRBV7-2 and TRBJ2-5; perhaps TRBD2 as D (6 bases). V lost 3 bases and J lost 6, with 17 bases in between. The CDR3 spans 15 residues. The germline V gene has CDR1 SGHTA and CDR2 FQGNSA. CDR3 DNA: TGTGCCAGCAGCTTGGGGGGTATTTACGCGAAGACCCAGTACTTC. Encoded protein: CASSLGGIYAKTQYF.

The chain uses TRBV10-3 and TRBJ1-4; maybe TRBD1 (6 bases). Between the trimmed V and J ends, which lost 10 bases and 4 bases, there was a span of 10 bases. The CDR3 totals 12 residues. Germline V CDR1 and CDR2: ENHRY, SYGVKD. This CDR3 is CASRGLNEKLFF. CDR3 sequence (DNA): TGTGCCAGCAGGGGCCTTAATGAAAAACTGTTTTTT.